There are many counts of the clone carrying this T cell receptor (beta chain). The antigen is not known. This sample was taken from a study of regulatory T cells in long-lasting Graves disease. Study-wide results and limits: Patients with persistent Graves' had lower TCR diversity than newly diagnosed patients. Gene preferences differed: TRBV28, TRBJ1-2, TRBJ2-5 in persistent cases.

V dropped 3 bases and J dropped 5 bases, with 13 bases sitting between them. CDR1 and CDR2 from the germline V gene are MDHEN and SYDVKM. The CDR3 length is 14 residues. For TCR beta, libraries came from iRepertoire HTBI primers and Arm-PCR of CDR3 regions. Via MiXCR, TCRdb re-called the multiplex PCR reads, giving one row per CDR3 protein. The sample has around 320,000 distinct CDR3 sequences; 16% are singletons. Documented time point: newly diagnosed GD, antithyroid drugs for less than 3 months. Scientists built the TCR library using RNA that was extracted from PBMCs. This sample was also put to use in a study of T cells in Graves' hyperthyroidism and ophthalmopathy. This second study says: Ophthalmopathy was told apart from stable hyperthyroidism by a 13 V-J model.

The sequence was obtained from a man aged 35 to 55 with Graves disease. This chain connects TRBV28 to TRBJ1-1; D perhaps matches TRBD1 (6 bases). Sequenced material: peripheral blood mononuclear cells (PBMCs), taken at new diagnosis, from a patient treated with antithyroid drugs. The CDR3 loop is CASSLVGQPTEAFF. CDR3 DNA: TGTGCCAGCAGTTTGGTGGGACAACCTACTGAAGCTTTCTTT.